This T cell receptor (beta chain) was captured in a study of cytomegalovirus exposure and HLA in healthy donors. TCRdb's copy holds only in-frame clones and misses some; the assay was immunoSEQ multiplex PCR. The sample shows under 200,000 clones, roughly 86% of them seen only once. The table lists this clone with a few counts. As yet, its antigen is unknown. Findings and caveats of the study: Confirmation was obtained in vitro that a few CMV-associated chains are specific for CMV antigens. Generally TCR sequences proved uncommon, though certain public TCRs appeared in numerous donors.

The CDR3 spans 13 residues. Per the germline V gene, CDR1 is SEHNR and CDR2 is FQNEAQ (reference sequence). The junction had 5 bases not matched to a gene; V was cut back by 8 bases and J by 3 bases. The receptor's source is a man aged 18 to 30 in good health and CMV-seropositive. The gene calls are TRBV7-9 and TRBJ2-7, with TRBD2 matching 9 bases. The sequenced sample was PBMCs. CDR3 DNA: TGTGCCAGCGCGACTAGCGGCCACTACGAGCAGTACTTC. It yields the protein CASATSGHYEQYF.